This T cell receptor beta chain emerged from a study of blood T cell repertoires in COVID-19. Overall study: There were acute and convalescent COVID-19 samples, and they came from the United States, Italy and Spain. Nucleic acid was either cDNA or gDNA, and it came from T cells, B-cell-depleted T cells, or PBMCs.

In the authors' methods: For nucleated cells, counts were estimated from reference gene primer amplification. Data came from immunoSEQ multiplex PCR; TCRdb stores just in-frame clones and leaves some out. For V, J and clone size, that table is used; D and trimming come from the DNA. The table records 88,000 or so clones, roughly 80% of them present only once. From germline, CDR1 is SGHTA and CDR2 FQGNSA. This CDR3 has 16 residues. V was shortened by 1 base and J by 0 bases, with 10 bases between the two germline ends. The sample comprised peripheral blood. The chain employs TRBV7-2 and TRBJ1-3; tentatively, D is TRBD1 (6 bases). The origin of this receptor is a man between 60 and 75 years old with acute or convalescent COVID-19. CDR3 protein: CASSLETGNSGNTIYF. The CDR3 DNA reads as TGTGCCAGCAGCTTAGAAACAGGGAACTCTGGAAACACCATATATTTT.